These 7 T cell receptor beta chains were all obtained from the same sample, sequenced in a study of human T cells and chemical hapten exposure. The time point is: healthy volunteer bleed at 6 weeks. Whole blood, unfractionated, served as the material for total RNA extraction. TCRdb passed the RACE reads through MiXCR, listing each CDR3 protein once. The table includes around 70,000 distinct CDR3 sequences, approximately 6.1% detected once. The sample consisted of whole blood. The origin of the receptors is a female donor in good health. Some clones in this sample may be carry-over from other donors' samples.

This clonotype was counted a few times. This chain connects TRBV5-5 to TRBJ1-5; 10 nucleotides agree with TRBD1. Germline V lookup: CDR1 SGHKS, CDR2 YYEKEE (reference sequence). The ends lost 4 bases at V and 6 bases at J; junction bases unmatched: 4. The CDR3 length is 14 residues. CDR3 protein: CASSRGTGVQPQHF. CDR3 DNA: TGTGCCAGCAGCCGTGGGACAGGGGTTCAGCCCCAGCATTTT.

This clonotype was found a few times. CDR3 nucleotides: TGTGCCAGCAGCGCAGGACCGGGACCCATCTACGAGCAGTACTTC. It encodes CASSAGPGPIYEQYF. The gene calls are TRBV9 and TRBJ2-7; either TRBD1 or TRBD2 may supply D (5 bases each). The CDR3 length is 15 residues. Trimming left V 3 bases short and J 3 bases short, with 16 bases between. Germline V lookup: CDR1 SGDLS, CDR2 YYNGEE.

This clonotype has at least ten counts. The chain joins TRBV29-1 to TRBJ1-4; no firm D call. V was pared by 2 bases and J by 8 bases, with 15 bases between. Germline assignment: CDR1 SQVTM and CDR2 ANQGSEA. This CDR3 has 14 amino acids. This CDR3 reads CSVELGEYPEKLFF. The CDR3 bases are TGCAGCGTTGAATTAGGTGAATACCCCGAAAAACTGTTTTTT.

This clonotype turned up a few times. The V and J genes are TRBV7-8 and TRBJ2-3; possibly TRBD2 for D (5 bases). Trimming cost V 2 bases and J 4 bases, with 16 bases left between them. The CDR3 runs to 16 residues. In germline, CDR1 is SGHVS, CDR2 FQNEAQ. The CDR3 coding sequence is TGTGCCAGCAGCTTACGGGCTAGCCTACCCGCAGATACGCAGTATTTT. As protein: CASSLRASLPADTQYF.

The sample holds a few counts of this clonotype. This chain links TRBV28 with TRBJ2-1; D is undetermined. V was trimmed by 4 bases and J by 4 bases, leaving 11 bases between them. Germline loops: CDR1 MDHEN, CDR2 SYDVKM. The CDR3 is made up of 14 amino acids. DNA of the CDR3: TGTGCCAGCAGTTGGGCCAGCTATTACAATGAGCAGTTCTTC. Protein product: CASSWASYYNEQFF.

As to this clonotype: Just one base apart from a much larger clone, this may be a read error. Because the CDR3 is missing its conserved closing phenylalanine or tryptophan, this is likely a read error. The chain recombines TRBV4-1 with TRBJ2-1; no clear D gene. The CDR3 consists of 15 residues. V was trimmed by 4 bases and J by 1 base, leaving 11 bases between them. The germline V gene has CDR1 MGHRA and CDR2 YSYEKL. CDR3 in amino acids: CASSPERVSYNEQFS. The CDR3 DNA follows: TGCGCCAGCAGCCCCGAGCGCGTATCCTACAATGAGCAGTTCTCC.

V is TRBV6-1 and J is TRBJ2-7; 9 bases line up with TRBD2. V was clipped by 6 bases and J by 3 bases; unmatched bases: 12. Per the germline V gene, CDR1 is MNHNS and CDR2 is SASEGT. The CDR3 spans 16 residues. CDR3 amino acids: CASSRIGAGGNYEQYF. The CDR3 bases are TGTGCCAGCAGCCGCATCGGGGCGGGAGGGAACTACGAGCAGTACTTC.